The present TCR beta chain was sequenced within a study of monozygotic twins with inflammatory bowel disease. Total RNA input per TCR library was approximately 3.5 ug. TCRdb derives one entry per CDR3 protein from the 5' RACE reads, leaving out DNA. Its table records around 380,000 distinct CDR3 sequences. Germline V gives CDR1 LGHDT, CDR2 YNNKEL (reference sequence). CDR3 length: 13 residues. Notes on this clonotype: The antigen is not known.

Whole-study results and caveats: Healthy twins showed more clonotype sharing with others than IBD patients, especially patients with disease activity.

Someone took a 2.5 ml blood sample from each of the donors. The sample consisted of blood. The sequence derives from a human donor with ulcerative colitis or Crohn's disease, or a healthy co-twin of an affected twin (not recorded which). This rearrangement joins TRBV3-1 to TRBJ2-7; the TCRdb D gene call, TRBD1, has no DNA to confirm it. CDR3 in amino acids: CASTRGAGYEQYF.